These 32 T cell receptor beta chains came from one sample sequenced in a study of shared clonotypes between healthy human individuals. Using immunoSEQ multiplex PCR, the repertoire was profiled, and TCRdb retains in-frame clones only, with some absent. This sample has about 1.5 million clones, with roughly 96% found just once. Sequenced sample: naive CD4+ T cells sorted from blood. Subset denoted: CD45RA+ positively selected. Receptors originate from a young man in good health.

The chain employs TRBV6-1 and TRBJ1-3; D might be TRBD1 (6 bases). The CDR3 runs to 17 residues. Looked up from germline, CDR1 is MNHNS and CDR2 is SASEGT. V lost 4 bases, J lost 0 bases, and 16 bases lay in between. The CDR3 spells CASSVGPGVDSGNTIYF. In DNA form, the CDR3 reads TGTGCCAGCAGTGTGGGGCCAGGGGTCGACTCTGGAAACACCATATATTTT.

The chain combines TRBV6-5 with TRBJ2-5; D may be TRBD1 (6 bases). Trimming took 5 bases from V and 2 from J, leaving 15 bases between them. The CDR3 has 15 residues. CDR1 and CDR2 (germline): MNHEY, SVGAGI. The CDR3 DNA sequence: TGTGCCAGCAGTGCCGGGACACGTGTTCAAGAGACCCAGTACTTC. Its protein product is CASSAGTRVQETQYF.

This clone was counted a single time. The chain has TRBV29-1 and TRBJ1-1, with D tentatively TRBD1 (6 bases). CDR1 and CDR2 from the germline V gene are SQVTM and ANQGSEA. The CDR3 spans 16 residues. Trimming cost V 2 bases and J 0 bases, with 16 bases left between them. DNA of the CDR3: TGCAGCGTTGAATATCGGTGGCAGGGGATGAACACTGAAGCTTTCTTT. Translating it yields CSVEYRWQGMNTEAFF.

J is TRBJ2-3 and V is TRBV7-2; perhaps TRBD1 as D (6 bases). Looked up from germline, CDR1 is SGHTA and CDR2 is FQGNSA. Trimming stripped 10 bases from V and 4 bases from J, with 18 bases between. This CDR3 spans 14 amino acids. The CDR3 coding sequence is TGTGCCACAGGGTACAGGGAAAAGGCAGATACGCAGTATTTT. It translates to CATGYREKADTQYF.

This rearrangement joins TRBV15 to TRBJ2-7; 7 bases align to TRBD1. The V gene end was trimmed by 4 bases and the J gene end by 4 bases; junction bases not matched to a gene: 10. The CDR3 is 15 amino acids. Looked up from germline, CDR1 is LNHNV and CDR2 is YYDKDF (reference sequence). The CDR3 coding sequence is TGTGCCACCAGCAAATCCCAGGGGGACAGTTACGAGCAGTACTTC. It codes for CATSKSQGDSYEQYF.

This clone was counted a single time. This chain links TRBV7-2 with TRBJ1-1, with D possibly matching TRBD1 (6 bases). Germline values: CDR1 SGHTA, CDR2 FQGNSA. Deletions cut 5 bases from V and 4 bases from J, with 17 bases between. The CDR3 contains 15 residues. The CDR3 DNA sequence: TGTGCCAGCAGCACCTCCCGGGTCAGGGGCACTGAAGCTTTCTTT. Translated, it gives CASSTSRVRGTEAFF.

J is TRBJ2-1 and V is TRBV2, with a weak D call TRBD1 (5 bases). Looked up from germline, CDR1 is SNHLY and CDR2 is FYNNEI. V gave up 3 bases and J gave up 3 bases, with 6 bases separating them. The CDR3 is made up of 13 amino acids. CDR3 sequence (DNA): TGTGCCAGCAGTGAGGACAACTACAATGAGCAGTTCTTC. This translates into CASSEDNYNEQFF.

The V gene is TRBV28, the J gene TRBJ2-1, with TRBD2 matching 7 bases. Trimming removed 4 bases from V and 4 bases from J; junction bases left unmatched: 7. The CDR3 loop spans 15 amino acids. The V gene's germline CDR1 is MDHEN and CDR2 SYDVKM. CDR3 loop: CASSSEAGPYNEQFF. Written as DNA, the CDR3 is TGTGCCAGCAGTTCCGAAGCGGGGCCTTACAATGAGCAGTTCTTC.

V and J are TRBV2 and TRBJ1-2; 8 bases fit TRBD1. This CDR3 contains 12 residues. The trim removed 7 bases at V and 6 bases at J, leaving 4 bases unmatched. Germline V CDR1 and CDR2: SNHLY, FYNNEI. The CDR3 loop is CASKRTGNGYTF. The CDR3 bases are TGTGCCAGCAAGAGGACAGGGAATGGCTACACCTTC.

The rearrangement links TRBV28 to TRBJ2-2; 10 bases line up with TRBD2. CDR3 size: 15 residues. The germline V gene has CDR1 MDHEN and CDR2 SYDVKM. The junction had 12 bases not matched to a gene; V was cut back by 10 bases and J by 7 bases. This CDR3 reads CATEQREGPHGELFF. CDR3 sequence (DNA): TGTGCCACCGAGCAGCGGGAGGGCCCTCACGGGGAGCTGTTTTTT.

The V call is TRBV6-1, the J call TRBJ1-1, with 7 bases matching TRBD1. V shed 5 bases and J 2 bases; nucleotides not matched to a gene: 8. This CDR3 is 15 amino acids long. CDR1 and CDR2 from the germline V gene are MNHNS and SASEGT. The CDR3 nucleotides are TGTGCCAGCAGTAAAGGCGGGACAGTCAACACTGAAGCTTTCTTT. As protein: CASSKGGTVNTEAFF.

The chain links TRBV28 to TRBJ2-7; unclear D gene. The CDR3 is 14 amino acids. V shed 8 bases and J shed 0 bases, with 14 bases lying between them. CDR1 is MDHEN, CDR2 SYDVKM, per germline. The CDR3 here is CASQSSTSSYEQYF. In nucleotides, the CDR3 is TGTGCCAGCCAGTCTTCCACGAGCTCCTACGAGCAGTACTTC.

The rearrangement joins TRBV7-9 to TRBJ2-7, with 8 bases that match TRBD2. This CDR3 comprises 15 residues. Germline loops: CDR1 SEHNR, CDR2 FQNEAQ (reference sequence). Losses at the gene ends were 5 bases for V and 4 bases for J; bases not matched to a gene: 10. The CDR3 DNA is TGTGCCAGCAGCCAAGGGCAACTAGCGGATTACGAGCAGTACTTC. Translation: CASSQGQLADYEQYF.

The chain is built from TRBV5-1 and TRBJ2-2; 8 bases are a match to TRBD1. Germline V gives CDR1 SGHRS, CDR2 YFSETQ. The CDR3 consists of 16 residues. V dropped 4 bases and J dropped 2; count of bases not matched to a gene: 7. CDR3 protein: CASSTTGVANTGELFF. The CDR3 DNA reads TGCGCCAGCAGCACGACAGGGGTCGCTAACACCGGGGAGCTGTTTTTT.

This clone has just one count. This rearrangement joins TRBV2 to TRBJ2-2, with 9 bases fitting TRBD2. The ends lost 4 bases at V and 5 bases at J; junction bases unmatched: 5. CDR1 SNHLY and CDR2 FYNNEI come from the germline V gene. There are 15 residues in the CDR3. CDR3 residues: CASSVVTSGTGELFF. CDR3 in DNA: TGTGCCAGCAGTGTGGTGACTAGCGGAACCGGGGAGCTGTTTTTT.

CDR3 protein: CASSLLQVSGEQYF. The DNA for the CDR3 is TGTGCCAGCAGCTTACTCCAGGTTTCAGGCGAGCAGTACTTC. V and J are TRBV7-6 and TRBJ2-7; unclear D gene. There are 14 residues in the CDR3. The V gene lost 2 bases and the J gene lost 6 bases, with 14 bases spanning the gap. The germline V gene encodes CDR1 SGHVS and CDR2 FNYEAQ. The whole variable domain, remainder taken from reference TRBV7-6 and TRBJ2-7, is GAGVSQSPRYKVTKRGQDVALRCDPISGHVSLYWYRQALGQGPEFLTYFNYEAQQDKSGLPNDRFSAERPEGSISTLTIQRTEQRDSAMYRCASSLLQVSGEQYFGPGTRLTVT.

The chain couples TRBV6-1 to TRBJ2-5, with D hard to call. Trimming removed 3 bases from V and 1 base from J, with 18 bases in between. The CDR3 runs to 17 residues. Germline assignment: CDR1 MNHNS and CDR2 SASEGT. CDR3 bases: TGTGCCAGCAGTGAGAATTACCTGGTGCCCGCCCAAGAGACCCAGTACTTC. Encoded protein: CASSENYLVPAQETQYF.

This clone was seen only once. This sequence joins TRBV6-5 and TRBJ2-5; TRBD1 matches at 7 bases. The J call may be in error: the DNA end matches TRBJ2-7 better. The CDR3 loop spans 14 amino acids. Germline V CDR1 and CDR2: MNHEY, SVGAGI. The CDR3 nucleotides are TGTGCCAGCAGTCTCCGGGACAGCTCCTACGAGCAGTACTTC. Translation gives CASSLRDSSYEQYF.

The chain is built from TRBV6-5 and TRBJ1-1; D gene unclear. V lost 8 bases and J lost 0, with 10 bases in between. Germline V gene data show CDR1 as MNHEY and CDR2 as SVGAGI. This CDR3 region has 13 residues. The CDR3 reads CASGSIMNTEAFF. CDR3 nucleotide sequence: TGTGCCAGCGGATCCATCATGAACACTGAAGCTTTCTTT.

The V gene is TRBV5-1, the J gene TRBJ2-5; 7 nucleotides agree with TRBD1. The length of the CDR3 is 14 residues. With V trimmed by 2 bases and J by 3 bases, 4 bases remained unmatched. The germline gives CDR1 SGHRS, CDR2 YFSETQ. The CDR3 is CASSLQGTEETQYF. As DNA, the CDR3 is TGCGCCAGCAGCTTACAGGGGACGGAAGAGACCCAGTACTTC.

This chain connects TRBV10-3 to TRBJ2-1; 12 positions match TRBD2. The germline V gene encodes CDR1 ENHRY and CDR2 SYGVKD. V lost 6 bases and J lost 5; bases outside the gene matches: 14. The CDR3 is 18 residues long. CDR3 DNA sequence: TGTGCCATCAGCGATCAGCTAGCGGGAGGGGACGTACACAATGAGCAGTTCTTC. It encodes CAISDQLAGGDVHNEQFF.

The chain carries TRBV19 and TRBJ1-1; D may be TRBD1 (6 bases). Trimming stripped 5 bases from V and 3 bases from J, with 10 bases between. The germline V gene has CDR1 LNHDA and CDR2 SQIVND (reference sequence). The CDR3 spans 13 residues. The CDR3 spells CASSVNRDTEAFF. The DNA of the CDR3 is TGTGCCAGTAGTGTAAACAGGGACACTGAAGCTTTCTTT.

Only one count was recorded for this clone. Other DNA variants within this sample encode the same CDR3. The rearrangement uses TRBV9 and TRBJ1-2, with D perhaps matching TRBD1 (5 bases). V dropped 0 bases and J dropped 2 bases, with 11 bases sitting between them. The CDR3 totals 15 residues. Looked up from germline, CDR1 is SGDLS and CDR2 is YYNGEE. The CDR3 protein is CASSVVGGSNYGYTF. CDR3 bases: TGTGCCAGCAGCGTAGTTGGGGGTTCGAACTATGGCTACACCTTC.

The chain carries TRBV9 and TRBJ1-2, with a weak D call TRBD1 (6 bases). Germline assignment: CDR1 SGDLS and CDR2 YYNGEE. This CDR3 contains 13 residues. The V gene lost 7 bases and the J gene lost 8 bases, with 18 bases spanning the gap. For the CDR3, the DNA is TGTGCCAGCGGAGGCAGGGGAGAGGCGGGCTACACCTTC. Translation: CASGGRGEAGYTF.

The J gene is TRBJ2-1, the V gene TRBV11-3; TRBD2 matches 8 bases. V shed 4 bases and J 0 bases; nucleotides not matched to a gene: 8. Per germline, CDR1 SGHNT and CDR2 YENEEA. The CDR3 loop spans 17 amino acids. The CDR3 region has the DNA TGTGCCAGCAGCTCCATGACTAGCGAAAGCTCCTACAATGAGCAGTTCTTC. Protein product: CASSSMTSESSYNEQFF.

The V and J genes are TRBV7-2 and TRBJ2-3, with 11 bases identical to TRBD2. The CDR3 sequence is 18 residues long. Trimming took 2 bases from V and 1 from J; bases not matched to a gene: 8. Looked up from germline, CDR1 is SGHTA and CDR2 is FQGNSA. CDR3 nucleotide sequence: TGTGCCAGCAGCTTACGCTCTACTAGCGGGAGAGGCACAGATACGCAGTATTTT. It codes for CASSLRSTSGRGTDTQYF.

The chain couples TRBV6-5 to TRBJ1-1, with D unclear. This CDR3 comprises 13 residues. Trimming left V 2 bases short and J 3 bases short, with 7 bases between. In germline, CDR1 is MNHEY, CDR2 SVGAGI. This CDR3 is CASSYLIDTEAFF. The CDR3 bases are TGTGCCAGCAGTTACCTCATAGACACTGAAGCTTTCTTT.

The genes are TRBV5-1 and TRBJ2-2, with 10 bases matching TRBD2. The CDR3 consists of 16 residues. With V trimmed by 4 bases and J by 7 bases, 10 bases remained unmatched. Germline CDR1 and CDR2: SGHRS and YFSETQ. CDR3 in DNA: TGCGCCAGCAGCCGAAAAGCGGGAGGGCCTAGCGGGGAGCTGTTTTTT. This codes for CASSRKAGGPSGELFF. Using reference TRBV5-1 and TRBJ2-2 for the parts outside the CDR3, the full variable domain is KAGVTQTPRYLIKTRGQQVTLSCSPISGHRSVSWYQQTPGQGLQFLFEYFSETQRNKGNFPGRFSGRQFSNSRSEMNVSTLELGDSALYLCASSRKAGGPSGELFFGEGSRLTVL.

This clone showed up just once. For the CDR3, the DNA is TGTGCCAGCTCTCTCGGGGAAGGTCAGCCCCAGCATTTT. It specifies CASSLGEGQPQHF. The chain uses TRBV18 and TRBJ1-5, with D unclear. Trimming left V 6 bases short and J 6 bases short, with 12 bases between. Germline-derived CDR1 and CDR2 are KGHSH and LQKENI. The CDR3 is 13 residues long. Together with reference TRBV18 and TRBJ1-5, the CDR3 gives the full variable domain: NAGVMQNPRHLVRRRGQEARLRCSPMKGHSHVYWYRQLPEEGLKFMVYLQKENIIDESGMPKERFSAEFPKEGPSILRIQQVVRGDSAAYFCASSLGEGQPQHFGDGTRLSIL.

The chain couples TRBV28 to TRBJ2-7; unclear D gene. V dropped 5 bases and J dropped 7 bases, with 21 bases sitting between them. The CDR3 spans 15 residues. CDR1 MDHEN and CDR2 SYDVKM come from the germline V gene. Written as DNA, the CDR3 is TGTGCCAGCAGTCCAACCCGGGCCGATCGAGGTGAGCAGTACTTC. Encoded protein: CASSPTRADRGEQYF.

The gene calls are TRBV7-2 and TRBJ2-7; 7 nucleotides agree with TRBD1. The CDR3 consists of 14 residues. Unmatched junction bases numbered 5, after V lost 1 base and J lost 5 bases. Germline values: CDR1 SGHTA, CDR2 FQGNSA. The CDR3 DNA reads as TGTGCCAGCAGCTTAGAGGGGGCGGCTAACGAGCAGTACTTC. Translation gives CASSLEGAANEQYF. The full variable domain, with the rest looked up from reference TRBV7-2 and TRBJ2-7, is GAGVSQSPSNKVTEKGKDVELRCDPISGHTALYWYRQSLGQGLEFLIYFQGNSAPDKSGLPSDRFSAERTGGSVSTLTIQRTQQEDSAVYLCASSLEGAANEQYFGPGTRLTVT.

V and J are TRBV9 and TRBJ2-3; D gene uncertain. CDR3 length equals 20 residues. The V end was cut by 0 bases, the J end by 4 bases, with 27 bases between. The germline V gene encodes CDR1 SGDLS and CDR2 YYNGEE. CDR3 sequence: CASSVGTGIDLLRASDTQYF. The CDR3 DNA follows: TGTGCCAGCAGCGTAGGAACTGGGATAGATCTGCTTAGGGCGTCAGATACGCAGTATTTT.